This TCR beta chain was sequenced in a study of T cells in Graves' hyperthyroidism and ophthalmopathy. The study, taken as a whole, reports: A model built on 13 V-J features separated ophthalmopathy from stable hyperthyroidism. Most clonotypes expanded in the thyroid (above 0.001) were also present in blood.

Ophthalmopathy patients all had a Clinical Activity Score of at least 3, a NOSPECS grade of at least 4 and disease under 3 months old. In making diagnoses, clinical symptoms, serum thyroxine and TRAb, thyroid ultrasound and orbital computed tomography were all used. This clonotype was recorded many times. Its target is not known. Per the germline V gene, CDR1 is MGHRA and CDR2 is YSYEKL. The V gene lost 1 base and the J gene lost 5 bases, with 9 bases spanning the gap. There are 14 residues in the CDR3. RNA transcripts were the template for amplifying TCR beta CDR3 regions. The HTBI set primed first-round TCR CDR3 RT-PCR. TCRdb re-called the multiplex PCR reads through MiXCR, storing one row per CDR3 protein. The table includes some 350,000 distinct CDR3 sequences, about 16% detected once.

The sequencing input was blood. This sequence joins TRBV4-1 and TRBJ2-1; a possible D gene is TRBD2 (6 bases). The sequence was collected from a woman aged 55-75 years with Graves' ophthalmopathy. CDR3 bases: TGCGCCAGCAGCCAAGTCGGAGGGAACAATGAGCAGTTCTTC. Translation: CASSQVGGNNEQFF.